This T cell receptor (beta chain) appears in the sequencing data of a study of T cells in Graves' hyperthyroidism and ophthalmopathy. Study-wide results and limits: Stable hyperthyroidism was separated from ophthalmopathy by a model based on 13 V-J features. Peripheral blood also featured most of the thyroid clonotypes expanded above 0.001. The model's output predicted ophthalmopathy at a median of roughly 6.9 months prior to onset.

The CDR3 is 14 amino acids. In germline, CDR1 is SGHNT, CDR2 YENEEA. V lost 4 bases to trimming and J lost 5 bases, with 14 bases between them. As for this clonotype: Its antigen is still unknown.

RNA transcripts provided the source from which TCR beta CDR3 regions were amplified. The HTBI primer set drove a first-round RT-PCR of the TCR CDR3. TCRdb itself ran the multiplex PCR reads through MiXCR, one entry per CDR3 protein. The data show 600,000 or so distinct CDR3 sequences, about 43% seen once. Lactation, pregnancy, other autoimmune disease or uncontrolled infection excluded patients. This clonotype was sampled from a woman aged 18-29 years with Graves' hyperthyroidism. The chain combines TRBV11-3 with TRBJ1-2, with D tentatively TRBD1 (5 bases). Sequences were obtained from peripheral blood or thyroid tissue (not recorded which). This CDR3 reads CASSSPGRMYGYTF. The CDR3 nucleotides read TGTGCCAGCAGCTCCCCGGGACGGATGTATGGCTACACCTTC.